This T cell receptor (beta chain) was sequenced during a study of T cell clones after liver transplantation. Across the whole study: TCRbeta sequencing after a pre-transplant mixed lymphocyte reaction identified graft-donor-reactive clones, later tracked in post-transplant blood. Until 12-24 months post-transplant, subjects got standard immunosuppression and no induction.

Broader study findings: Circulating graft-donor-reactive CD4 TCRbeta sequences fell significantly post-transplant in 5 of 8 subjects.

Method: immunoSEQ multiplex PCR; TCRdb's copy keeps in-frame clones and lacks some. The data hold approximately 100,000 clones, with under 90% observed a single time. A remark on this clone: No antigen is known for it.

Thawed unstimulated PBMCs were FACS-sorted by CD3, CD4 and CD8 into two populations. V was clipped by 1 base and J by 6 bases, with 9 bases between them. There are 13 residues in the CDR3. The germline CDR1 and CDR2 sequences are SGHTA and FQGTGA. Sequencing was performed on CD4+ T cells from blood, taken approximately 50 months after liver transplant. The rearrangement joins TRBV7-3 to TRBJ1-1; D unclear. This clonotype was sampled from a human patient who received a liver transplant. The graft donor may be the source of some T cells. The CDR3 region has the DNA TGTGCCAGCAGCTTAAGTAAGGGTCCTGAAGCTTTCTTT. It is translated as CASSLSKGPEAFF.